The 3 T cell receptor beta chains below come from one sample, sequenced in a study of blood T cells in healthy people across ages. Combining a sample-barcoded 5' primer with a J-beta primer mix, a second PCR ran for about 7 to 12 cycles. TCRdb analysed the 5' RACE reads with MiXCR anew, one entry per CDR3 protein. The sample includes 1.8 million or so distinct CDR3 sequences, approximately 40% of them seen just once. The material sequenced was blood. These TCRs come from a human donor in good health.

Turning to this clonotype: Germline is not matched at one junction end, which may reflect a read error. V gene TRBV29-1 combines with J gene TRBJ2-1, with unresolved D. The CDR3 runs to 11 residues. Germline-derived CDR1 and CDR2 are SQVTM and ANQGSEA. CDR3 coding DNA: TGCAGCATGGCAGGCTACGATGAGCAGTTCTTC. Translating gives CSMAGYDEQFF.

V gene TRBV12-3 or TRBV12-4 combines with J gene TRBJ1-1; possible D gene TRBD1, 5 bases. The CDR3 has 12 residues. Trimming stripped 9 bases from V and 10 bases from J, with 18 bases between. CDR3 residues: CASSNSGVGAFF. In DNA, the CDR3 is TGTGCCAGTAGTAACTCGGGGGTTGGAGCTTTCTTT.

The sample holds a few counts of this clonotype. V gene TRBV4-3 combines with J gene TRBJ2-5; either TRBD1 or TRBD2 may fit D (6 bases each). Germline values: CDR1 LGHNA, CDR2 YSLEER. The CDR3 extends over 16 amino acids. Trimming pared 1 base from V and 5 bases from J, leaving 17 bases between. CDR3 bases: TGCGCCAGCAGCCAAGGAGGATGGGGGGCCGGGGAGACCCAGTACTTC. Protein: CASSQGGWGAGETQYF.